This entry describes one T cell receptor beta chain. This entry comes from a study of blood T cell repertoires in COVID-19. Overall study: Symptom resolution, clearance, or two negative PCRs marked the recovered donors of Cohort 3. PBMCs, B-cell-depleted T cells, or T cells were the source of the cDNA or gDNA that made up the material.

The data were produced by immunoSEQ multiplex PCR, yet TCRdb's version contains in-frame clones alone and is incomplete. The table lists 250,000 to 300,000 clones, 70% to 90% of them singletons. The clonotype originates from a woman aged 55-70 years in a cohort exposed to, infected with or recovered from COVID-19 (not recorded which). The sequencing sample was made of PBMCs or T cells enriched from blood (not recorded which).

In DNA form, the CDR3 reads TGTGCCACCAGTGATTTGAGGTCGGGACTCTACAATGAGCAGTTCTTC. This gives the protein CATSDLRSGLYNEQFF. V and J are TRBV24-1 and TRBJ2-1; maybe TRBD2 (6 bases). Germline V lookup: CDR1 KGHDR, CDR2 SFDVKD. This CDR3 has 16 amino acids. V gave up 0 bases and J gave up 3 bases, with 11 bases separating them.